This T cell receptor (beta chain) emerged from a study of shared clonotypes between healthy human individuals. About the research overall: Every donor yielded three CD4 naive, three CD4 memory, two CD8 naive and one CD8 memory plate. General study results and limits: Generally, estimated richness proved larger in naive subsets than it did in memory subsets.

The authors' processing: Because ImmunoSEQ provided only junction sequences with no quality scores, the filtering differed. Data came from immunoSEQ multiplex PCR; TCRdb stores just in-frame clones and leaves some out. V and J calls and clone size come straight from that table; D and trimming were deduced from the DNA. The sample contains around 2.5 million clones, over 85% of which appear only once. The V gene's germline CDR1 is MNHEY and CDR2 SMNVEV (reference sequence). Trimming took 3 bases from V and 5 from J, leaving 25 bases between them. This CDR3 comprises 18 residues. As concerns this clone: What it binds is not known.

The sequenced sample was naive CD4+ T cells from PBMCs. Indicated subset: CD45RA+ positively selected. This TCR came from a young man in good health. Some clones in this sample may be carry-over from other donors' samples. This chain uses TRBV27 with TRBJ2-5, with D perhaps given as TRBD1 or TRBD2 (6 bases each). The CDR3 coding sequence is TGTGCCAGCAGTTTGACCATTGACGGGGGCCCCCCTCGGGAGACCCAGTACTTC. Protein product: CASSLTIDGGPPRETQYF.